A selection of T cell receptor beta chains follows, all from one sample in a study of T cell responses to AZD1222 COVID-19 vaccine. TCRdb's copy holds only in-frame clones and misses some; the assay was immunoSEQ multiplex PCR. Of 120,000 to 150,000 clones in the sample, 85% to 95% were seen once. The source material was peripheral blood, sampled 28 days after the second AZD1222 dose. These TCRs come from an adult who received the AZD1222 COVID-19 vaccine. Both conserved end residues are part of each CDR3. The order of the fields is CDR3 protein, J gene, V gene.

CDR3: CASAKGAWNSPLHF; J: TRBJ1-6; V: TRBV27
CDR3: CASSQEGQGGTGELFF; J: TRBJ2-2; V: TRBV3-1/TRBV3-2
CDR3: CASSVDAGYNSPLHF; J: TRBJ1-6; V: TRBV9
CDR3: CASSKQGGWGQGAYGYTF; J: TRBJ1-2; V: TRBV7-6
CDR3: CATSDQTGAPGMYGYTF; J: TRBJ1-2; V: TRBV24-1
CDR3: CASSQGRTNTEAFF; J: TRBJ1-1; V: TRBV4-1
CDR3: CASTRGDAADYGYTF; J: TRBJ1-2; V: TRBV19
CDR3: CASSLVGGTNEKLFF; J: TRBJ1-4; V: TRBV5-1
CDR3: CAIGLSSGANVLTF; J: TRBJ2-6; V: TRBV10-3
CDR3: CASSPGGMYGYTF; J: TRBJ1-2; V: TRBV12-3/TRBV12-4
CDR3: CASSIRTEAIQPQHF; J: TRBJ1-5; V: TRBV19
CDR3: CASSSTRTGPNTGELFF; J: TRBJ2-2; V: TRBV11-2
CDR3: CASSEGGAGETQYF; J: TRBJ2-5; V: TRBV25-1
CDR3: CATSRGTQGGSPLHF; J: TRBJ1-6; V: TRBV15
CDR3: CASTSTVGGTEAFF; J: TRBJ1-1; V: TRBV6-5
CDR3: CATSDGGRPQHF; J: TRBJ1-5; V: TRBV24-1
CDR3: CASRTSHLTANYGYTF; J: TRBJ1-2; V: TRBV28
CDR3: CASSHRPRGEKLFF; J: TRBJ1-4; V: TRBV3-1/TRBV3-2
CDR3: CSVEYSVQNEQFF; J: TRBJ2-1; V: TRBV29-1
CDR3: CASSAAVLGDRFYNEQFF; J: TRBJ2-1; V: TRBV25-1
CDR3: CASSPRRGAGNTIYF; J: TRBJ1-3; V: TRBV2
CDR3: CASSPRVVLTSTDTQYF; J: TRBJ2-3; V: TRBV7-8
CDR3: CASSTYRGEKLFF; J: TRBJ1-4; V: TRBV11-2
CDR3: CASTPGGQLNYGYTF; J: TRBJ1-2; V: TRBV3-1/TRBV3-2
CDR3: CASTPGGGRWGYTF; J: TRBJ1-2; V: TRBV27
CDR3: CASSETGNIYGYTF; J: TRBJ1-2; V: TRBV6-1
CDR3: CASSVGQTTDTQYF; J: TRBJ2-3; V: TRBV28
CDR3: CASSATGSSYNEQFF; J: TRBJ2-1; V: TRBV9
CDR3: CATSRGKSDYGYTF; J: TRBJ1-2; V: TRBV15
CDR3: CASSQSGPAGGPGELFF; J: TRBJ2-2; V: TRBV4-1
CDR3: CASSVTTSGRGNEQFF; J: TRBJ2-1; V: TRBV6-4
CDR3: CASSYLQGAEQFF; J: TRBJ2-1; V: TRBV6-5
CDR3: CSVRTGGTEAFF; J: TRBJ1-1; V: TRBV29-1
CDR3: CASSPGGGTRGTQYF; J: TRBJ2-5; V: TRBV6-5
CDR3: CATSDKAGGPHGELFF; J: TRBJ2-2; V: TRBV24-1
CDR3: CASSLSRTSGNSYEQYF; J: TRBJ2-7; V: TRBV27
CDR3: CASSLVMNTEAFF; J: TRBJ1-1; V: TRBV12-3/TRBV12-4
CDR3: CATSRDFATGDYEQYF; J: TRBJ2-7; V: TRBV15
CDR3: CASSYGIGGGKLFF; J: TRBJ1-4; V: TRBV6-5
CDR3: CAWRAGTGGNYGYTF; J: TRBJ1-2; V: TRBV30
CDR3: CASRAADFRTEAFF; J: TRBJ1-1; V: TRBV19
CDR3: CASSIAGRSSGGYTF; J: TRBJ1-2; V: TRBV19
CDR3: CASSIVDGGTEQFF; J: TRBJ2-1; V: TRBV19
CDR3: CASKGEGEKLFF; J: TRBJ1-4; V: TRBV9
CDR3: CASSEVPGTVSDEQYF; J: TRBJ2-7; V: TRBV6-1
CDR3: CASSQELQIEQFF; J: TRBJ2-1; V: TRBV4-2
CDR3: CASSSPGLVGRSFPNEQFF; J: TRBJ2-1; V: TRBV5-6
CDR3: CASSRLSSGYGLGYEQYF; J: TRBJ2-7; V: TRBV7-9
CDR3: CASSYLRGGPPNTGELFF; J: TRBJ2-2; V: TRBV6-2/TRBV6-3
CDR3: CASNNYEQYF; J: TRBJ2-7; V: TRBV5-8
CDR3: CATSREEGDGYTF; J: TRBJ1-2; V: TRBV15
CDR3: CASSATSGSSYEQYF; J: TRBJ2-7; V: TRBV7-9
CDR3: CASRGTGSKGSNQPQHF; J: TRBJ1-5; V: TRBV19
CDR3: CATSGHSGGSQETQYF; J: TRBJ2-5; V: TRBV24-1